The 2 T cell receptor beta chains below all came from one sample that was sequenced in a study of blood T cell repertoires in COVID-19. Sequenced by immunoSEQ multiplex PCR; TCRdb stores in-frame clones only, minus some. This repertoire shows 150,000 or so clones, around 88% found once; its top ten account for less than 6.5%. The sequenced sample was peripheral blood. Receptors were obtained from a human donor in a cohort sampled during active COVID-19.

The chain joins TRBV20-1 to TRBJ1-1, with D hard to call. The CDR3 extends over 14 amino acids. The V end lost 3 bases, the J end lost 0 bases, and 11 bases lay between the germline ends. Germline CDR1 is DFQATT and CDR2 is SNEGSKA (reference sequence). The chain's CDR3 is CSASRRSMNTEAFF. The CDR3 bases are TGCAGTGCTAGTCGACGGAGCATGAACACTGAAGCTTTCTTT.

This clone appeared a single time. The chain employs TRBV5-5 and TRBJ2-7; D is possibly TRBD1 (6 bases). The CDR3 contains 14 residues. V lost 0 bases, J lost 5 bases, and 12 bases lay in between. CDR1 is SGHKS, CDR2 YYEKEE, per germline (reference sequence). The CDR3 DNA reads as TGTGCCAGCAGCTTGGTGTCAGGGGTGGACGAGCAGTACTTC. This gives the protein CASSLVSGVDEQYF.